The entry below gives a single T cell receptor (beta chain) sequence along with its context. This clone was counted many times. Its specific antigen is unknown. The read terminates 3 residues before the CDR3 end, so the remaining end is supplied by the germline J gene. For sequencing input, CVID and control samples contributed equivalent amounts of genomic DNA. For every sample, a 60 bp segment covering the rearranged TCRbeta CDR3 region was amplified and then sequenced. The immunoSEQ assay, a bias-corrected multiplex PCR combined with high-throughput sequencing, was used to amplify TCRbeta. Regarding the original processing steps: Every unique nucleotide sequence was considered a clone and was annotated with V, D and J genes, copy number and frequency. Sequences were labeled productive if in frame, and non-productive if out of frame or containing stop codons. As previously described, clonality was computed from Shannon's entropy. The predicted amino acid sequences of productive clones were used to derive mean CDR3 Kyte-Doolittle hydropathy. Using the R hclust function, scaled V gene usage was clustered hierarchically with Manhattan distance and complete linkage. To assess clone sharing by CDR3 amino acid sequence, 12 repertoires per group were resampled over 100 rounds. The repertoires were searched for approximately 70 published EBV-specific and approximately 250 published CMV-specific TCRbeta sequences. A couple of CVID samples that yielded fewer than 10,000 sequences were excluded from the analysis, so fewer than 45 CVID repertoires were retained. TCRdb obtained this table from immuneACCESS and retained in-frame rearrangements with V and J assigned. These tables miss some clones; where compared with another copy, unresolved V genes account for less than half of the shortfall, and the remainder is unexplained. Clone size and the V and J calls come from that table; the DNA yielded D and trimming. With under 45,000 clones recorded, this sample contains no clone counted only once. The ten largest clones take up 1.3% to 1.5% of the sample.

The sample belongs to a study of T cell clonality in common variable immunodeficiency (dated by TCRdb to about 2015). On the study overall, not on this receptor specifically: It was noted by the authors that sequencing of the repertoires of T cell subpopulations would be needed to clarify the cause of the increased clonality in CVID. Reportedly, TCRbeta sequences from CVID had fewer deletions and N-nucleotide insertions, and highly modified clones with 13 or more V deletions were absent from CVID. Although equal DNA input was used, an average of approximately 82,000 unique sequences per sample was obtained for controls, compared with some 30,000 for CVID samples. Differences among patients in the CVID cohort limited the correlations between repertoire features and clinical complications. Healthy controls shared more TCRbeta clones with each other than CVID subjects shared among themselves (p < 0.0001). Compared with healthy controls, CVID subjects showed increased TCRbeta clonality (t-test p = 0.018), a feature most characteristic of about a third of subjects.

The CDR3 sequence holds 13 residues, the cysteine and phenylalanine included. Sequencing covers 30 bases of the CDR3, shown here with the frame starting at base 1. Trimming removed 3 bases from V and 4 bases from J, leaving 10 bases between the germline ends. Looking up the germline V gene yields CDR1 ENHRY and CDR2 SYGVKD. Predominantly Caucasian heritage was noted among both the CVID patients and the healthy controls. From each donor, roughly 5 to 8.5 ml of heparinized peripheral whole blood was collected. TCRbeta CDR3 repertoires were sequenced from genomic DNA of adults with common variable immune deficiency (CVID) and healthy adult controls. The control group was made up of 22 healthy adult volunteers (about 10 male and about twelve female) whose ages ranged from roughly 23 to 66 years, with a mean age of approximately 37. Diluted blood was density-centrifuged over Hypaque 1077 or Ficoll-Paque to isolate peripheral blood mononuclear cells. Genomic DNA was extracted from unsorted mononuclear cells by Qiagen column purification or by a centrifugation-based method.

The sequence is built from TRBV10-3 and TRBJ2-7; perhaps TRBD1 is the D gene, with 6 bases matching. What was sequenced was peripheral blood mononuclear cells. The sequence was collected from a person aged 18-70 years in good health. CDR3 loop: CAISEGGRYEQYF. The sequenced part of the CDR3 DNA is TGTGCCATCAGTGAAGGGGGTCGATACGAG.